Below are 8 T cell receptor beta chains sequenced from a single sample in a study of T cell repertoires in cytomegalovirus infection. What these receptors recognize is not known. TCRdb reanalysed the reads using MiXCR and keeps one entry per CDR3 protein. The data contain about 770,000 distinct CDR3 sequences, almost 30% of them singletons. Material: cultured CD8+ T cells from PBMCs, obtained from culture after CMV antigen stimulation. Source of these receptors: a human donor in good health (CMV status not recorded). Some clones in this sample may be carry-over from other donors' samples.

This clonotype was seen ten or more times. The rearrangement joins TRBV7-8 to TRBJ2-2, with 8 nucleotides matching TRBD2. Germline V CDR1 and CDR2: SGHVS, FQNEAQ. The CDR3 spans 14 residues. V lost 7 bases and J lost 3; bases outside the gene matches: 4. The DNA of the CDR3 is TGTGCCAGCACCGGGACTAGATACACCGGGGAGCTGTTTTTT. Its protein is CASTGTRYTGELFF.

This sequence joins TRBV15 and TRBJ2-1; tentative D call: TRBD1 (6 bases). This CDR3 is 15 amino acids long. V dropped 0 bases and J dropped 1 base, with 7 bases sitting between them. Per the germline V gene, CDR1 is LNHNV and CDR2 is YYDKDF (reference sequence). CDR3 region: CATSREGQSYNEQFF. The CDR3 DNA follows: TGTGCCACCAGCAGAGAGGGACAATCCTACAATGAGCAGTTCTTC.

The V call is TRBV19, the J call TRBJ2-7, with 10 bases lining up with TRBD2. Germline V gives CDR1 LNHDA, CDR2 SQIVND (reference sequence). Trimming took 3 bases from V and 5 from J; bases not matched to a gene: 4. This CDR3 contains 14 residues. The CDR3 nucleotides are TGTGCCAGTAGTATGGGGACTAGCGTAAACGAGCAGTACTTC. Translation: CASSMGTSVNEQYF. The full variable domain, its missing parts supplied by reference TRBV19 and TRBJ2-7, is DGGITQSPKYLFRKEGQNVTLSCEQNLNHDAMYWYRQDPGQGLRLIYYSQIVNDFQKGDIAEGYSVSREKKESFPLTVTSAQKNPTAFYLCASSMGTSVNEQYFGPGTRLTVT.

CDR3 sequence reads: CASSYSGGAGSPLHF. Written as DNA, the CDR3 is TGTGCCAGCAGTTACTCGGGAGGTGCGGGATCACCCCTCCACTTT. This rearrangement joins TRBV6-5 to TRBJ1-6; D remains ambiguous. The CDR3 covers 15 residues. V lost 0 bases and J 10 bases, leaving 13 bases between the germline ends. The germline V gene has CDR1 MNHEY and CDR2 SVGAGI.

A few counts support this clonotype. V gene TRBV4-1 combines with J gene TRBJ2-7; D possibly matches TRBD1 or TRBD2 (6 bases each). The CDR3 has 14 residues. V lost 4 bases and J lost 0, with 10 bases in between. Germline V gives CDR1 MGHRA, CDR2 YSYEKL. The CDR3 DNA follows: TGCGCCAGCAGCCCCGGGGGCTTCTCCTACGAGCAGTACTTC. Protein: CASSPGGFSYEQYF.

This chain uses TRBV7-2 with TRBJ1-1; weak D call: TRBD1 (5 bases). Germline V gives CDR1 SGHTA, CDR2 FQGNSA. Trimming stripped 5 bases from V and 2 bases from J, with 12 bases between. This CDR3 has 14 amino acids. The CDR3 protein is CASSRGRYNTEAFF. The CDR3 nucleotides read TGTGCCAGCAGCAGGGGACGGTATAACACTGAAGCTTTCTTT.

This clonotype has a handful of counts. The chain carries TRBV12-3 or TRBV12-4 and TRBJ2-3; a possible D gene is TRBD2 (5 bases). V lost 3 bases and J 3 bases, leaving 16 bases between the germline ends. The CDR3 covers 16 residues. Here the CDR3 DNA reads TGTGCCAGCAGTTTTTGGGCCCAAAGGGAGACAGATACGCAGTATTTT. It translates to CASSFWAQRETDTQYF.

The chain links TRBV5-6 to TRBJ2-4, with TRBD1 matching over 12 bases. The CDR3 contains 14 residues. V gave up 7 bases and J gave up 1 base; unmatched junction bases: 0. The germline V gene has CDR1 SGHDT and CDR2 YYEEEE. This CDR3 is CASGTGGAKNIQYF. CDR3 DNA sequence: TGTGCCAGCGGGACAGGGGGCGCCAAAAACATTCAGTACTTC.